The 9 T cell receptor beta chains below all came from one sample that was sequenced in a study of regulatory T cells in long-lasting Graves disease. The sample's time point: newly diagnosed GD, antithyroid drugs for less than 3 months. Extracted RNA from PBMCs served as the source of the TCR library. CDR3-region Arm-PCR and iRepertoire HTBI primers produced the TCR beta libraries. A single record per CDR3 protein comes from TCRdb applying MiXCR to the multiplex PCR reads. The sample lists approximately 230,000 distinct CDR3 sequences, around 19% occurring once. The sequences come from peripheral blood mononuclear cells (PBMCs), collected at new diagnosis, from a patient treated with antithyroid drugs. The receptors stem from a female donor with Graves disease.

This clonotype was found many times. The CDR3 is CASSYEGGETQYF. The CDR3 region has the DNA TGTGCCAGCAGTTACGAGGGTGGAGAGACCCAGTACTTC. The rearrangement joins TRBV6-5 to TRBJ2-5; a weak D match, TRBD2 (5 bases). The CDR3 loop spans 13 amino acids. Between the trimmed V and J ends, which lost 2 bases and 4 bases, there was a span of 8 bases. Germline CDR1 and CDR2: MNHEY and SVGAGI.

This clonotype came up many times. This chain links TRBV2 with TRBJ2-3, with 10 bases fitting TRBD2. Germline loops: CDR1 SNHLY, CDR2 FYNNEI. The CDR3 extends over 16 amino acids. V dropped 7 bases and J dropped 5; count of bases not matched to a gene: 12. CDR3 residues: CASIDGSGRAQDTQYF. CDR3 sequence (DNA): TGTGCCAGCATTGATGGGAGCGGGAGGGCCCAAGATACGCAGTATTTT.

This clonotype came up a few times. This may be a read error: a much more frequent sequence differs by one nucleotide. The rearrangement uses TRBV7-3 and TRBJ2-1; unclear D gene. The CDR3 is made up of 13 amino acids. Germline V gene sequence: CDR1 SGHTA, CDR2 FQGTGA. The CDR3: CTSSLGHSNEQFF. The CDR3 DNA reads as TGTACCAGCAGCTTAGGCCACTCCAATGAGCAGTTCTTC.

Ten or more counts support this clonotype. The CDR3 loop reads CASSVSGGLSYNEQFF. CDR3 nucleotides: TGTGCCAGCAGTGTATCAGGGGGCCTCTCCTACAATGAGCAGTTCTTC. The rearrangement links TRBV6-1 to TRBJ2-1; 8 bases align to TRBD1. Losses at the gene ends were 4 bases for V and 0 bases for J; bases not matched to a gene: 5. Germline assignment: CDR1 MNHNS and CDR2 SASEGT. This CDR3 contains 16 residues.

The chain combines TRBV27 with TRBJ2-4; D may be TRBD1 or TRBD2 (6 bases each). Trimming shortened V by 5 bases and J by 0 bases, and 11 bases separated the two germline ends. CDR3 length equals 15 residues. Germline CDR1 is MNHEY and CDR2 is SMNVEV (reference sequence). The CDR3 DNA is TGTGCCAGCAGTGAACGGGGGCTAGCCAAAAACATTCAGTACTTC. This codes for CASSERGLAKNIQYF.

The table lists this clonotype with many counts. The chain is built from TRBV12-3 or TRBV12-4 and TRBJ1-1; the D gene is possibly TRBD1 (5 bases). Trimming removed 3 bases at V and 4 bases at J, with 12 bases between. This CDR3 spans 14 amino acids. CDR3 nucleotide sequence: TGTGCCAGCAGTTTTTCATCGGGGGGCACTGAAGCTTTCTTT. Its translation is CASSFSSGGTEAFF.

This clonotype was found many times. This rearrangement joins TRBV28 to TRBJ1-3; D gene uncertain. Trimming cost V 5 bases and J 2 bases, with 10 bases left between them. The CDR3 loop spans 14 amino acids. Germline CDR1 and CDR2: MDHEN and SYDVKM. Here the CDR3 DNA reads TGTGCCAGCAGTAAGGGTCGAACTGGAAACACCATATATTTT. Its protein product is CASSKGRTGNTIYF.

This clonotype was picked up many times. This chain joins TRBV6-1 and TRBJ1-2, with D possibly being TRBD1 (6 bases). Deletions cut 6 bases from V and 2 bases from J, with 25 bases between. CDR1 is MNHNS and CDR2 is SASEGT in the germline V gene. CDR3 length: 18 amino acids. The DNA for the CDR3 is TGTGCCAGCAGGACCGACACAGGGTTCTTTTTTTTCAACTATGGCTACACCTTC. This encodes CASRTDTGFFFFNYGYTF.

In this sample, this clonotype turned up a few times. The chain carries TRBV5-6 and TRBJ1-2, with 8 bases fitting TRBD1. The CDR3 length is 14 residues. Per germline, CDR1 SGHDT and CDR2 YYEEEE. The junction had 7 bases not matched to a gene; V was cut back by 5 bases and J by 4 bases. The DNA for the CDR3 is TGTGCCAGCAGAAACCGGGACAGGATCTATGGCTACACCTTC. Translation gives CASRNRDRIYGYTF.